A single T cell receptor beta chain is shown here with its context. The germline CDR1 and CDR2 sequences are SGHTA and FQGNSA. V lost 5 bases and J lost 0, with 5 bases in between. The CDR3 length is 13 residues. These data originate in a study of blood T cell repertoires in COVID-19. About the study: Researchers got acute and convalescent COVID-19 samples from the United States, Italy and Spain. PBMCs, B-cell-depleted T cells, or T cells provided the cDNA or gDNA that made up the material.

TCRdb's copy holds only in-frame clones and misses some; the assay was immunoSEQ multiplex PCR. Of some 180,000 clones in the sample, roughly 88% were seen once. Enrolment of Seattle patients took place during active infection, and they were followed longitudinally. V and J are TRBV7-2 and TRBJ1-3; D is ambiguous. What was sequenced was peripheral blood. The source is a woman between 35 and 50 years old with COVID-19, enrolled during active disease. CDR3 region: CASSPGSGNTIYF. In DNA, the CDR3 is TGTGCCAGCAGCCCCGGCTCTGGAAACACCATATATTTT.